This T cell receptor beta chain comes out of a study of cytomegalovirus exposure and HLA in healthy donors. Study results and limitations: The study reported that TCR beta sequences accurately predicted HLA-A and HLA-B alleles in most subjects. Indistinguishability led to the exclusion of some V segments, TRBV6-2 and TRBV6-3 included. Rarity characterized most TCR sequences, yet some public TCRs appeared in many donors. TCR beta chains numbering 150 to 200 were designated cytomegalovirus-associated.

Note on this clone: The antigen is unknown.

CDR1 and CDR2 (germline): MNHNS, SASEGT. V gave up 4 bases and J gave up 3 bases, with 10 bases separating them. This CDR3 is built from 14 residues. PCR involved 60 Vbeta and 13 Jbeta primers. Sequencing was performed with immunoSEQ multiplex PCR; in TCRdb, only in-frame clones are kept and a portion is missing. The table has approximately 200,000 clones, approximately 83% seen once. The source material was PBMCs. The chain has TRBV6-1 and TRBJ1-5; perhaps TRBD1 as D (6 bases). The TCR comes from a boy aged 2 to 10 in good health and CMV-seronegative. CDR3 nucleotides: TGTGCCAGCAGTGGTGGGGGCCCCAATCAGCCCCAGCATTTT. Its translation: CASSGGGPNQPQHF.